This TCR beta chain was found in a study of cytomegalovirus exposure and HLA in healthy donors. The study ran its PCR with 60 Vbeta and 13 Jbeta primers. Libraries were prepared by immunoSEQ multiplex PCR; TCRdb keeps only in-frame clonotypes and omits some of them. The sample lists some 150,000 clones; about three quarters were seen once. V lost 8 bases, J lost 2 bases, and 10 bases stayed unmatched. The germline V gene has CDR1 WNHNN and CDR2 SYGVQD (reference sequence). CDR3 length: 15 amino acids. The sequence came from a man aged 40-49 years in good health and CMV-seropositive. Sequencing was carried out using PBMCs. The rearrangement uses TRBV10-1 and TRBJ2-5, with TRBD2 matching over 8 bases. CDR3 loop: CASSPGGVRQETQYF. CDR3 nucleotide sequence: TGCGCCAGCTCTCCCGGGGGGGTACGTCAAGAGACCCAGTACTTC.